The 7 T cell receptor beta chains in this list originate from one sample, sequenced in a study of blood T cell repertoires in COVID-19. Some clones are missing from TCRdb's copy, which holds only in-frame ones; the method was immunoSEQ multiplex PCR. The sample yields 150,000 to 160,000 clones, about 90% seen once. Sequences were obtained from peripheral blood. These receptors were taken from a man in his forties or fifties with acute or convalescent COVID-19.

The CDR3 loop reads CAGISGAGGSYNEQFF. In DNA, the CDR3 is TGTGCCGGTATCTCTGGAGCGGGGGGTTCGTACAATGAGCAGTTCTTC. The rearrangement joins TRBV9 to TRBJ2-1, with 9 positions matching TRBD2. Per the germline V gene, CDR1 is SGDLS and CDR2 is YYNGEE. The ends lost 10 bases at V and 4 bases at J; junction bases unmatched: 15. This CDR3 contains 16 residues.

This clone was counted between two and nine times. The chain employs TRBV27 and TRBJ1-1; 9 nucleotides match TRBD1. This CDR3 is built from 15 residues. CDR1 and CDR2 (germline): MNHEY, SMNVEV (reference sequence). The J segment lost 3 bases and the V segment lost 5 bases, leaving 7 bases of the junction unmatched. The CDR3 protein is CASSLDRGWDTEAFF. The CDR3, as DNA: TGTGCCAGCAGTCTGGACAGGGGATGGGACACTGAAGCTTTCTTT.

The genes are TRBV6-6 and TRBJ2-7, with TRBD1 matching over 10 bases. The CDR3 loop spans 15 amino acids. Germline CDR1 reads MNHNY; CDR2 reads SVGAGI (reference sequence). The V and J ends lost 2 bases and 6 bases, in that order; junction bases with no gene match: 7. The CDR3 here is CASSYLRDRGSEQYF. The CDR3 bases are TGTGCCAGCAGTTACCTCCGGGACAGGGGCTCCGAGCAGTACTTC.

This chain links TRBV19 with TRBJ2-7; TRBD2 agrees at 7 bases. The CDR3 sequence is 14 residues long. Germline V gene sequence: CDR1 LNHDA, CDR2 SQIVND (reference sequence). The V and J ends lost 0 bases and 6 bases, in that order; junction bases with no gene match: 5. CDR3 sequence (DNA): TGTGCCAGTAGTATAGATCATCGCGGGGGCGAGCAGTACTTC. Its translation is CASSIDHRGGEQYF.

The chain links TRBV6-5 to TRBJ2-1, with 10 bases matching TRBD1. The V gene's germline CDR1 is MNHEY and CDR2 SVGAGI. This CDR3 has 14 residues. V gave up 6 bases and J gave up 8 bases; unmatched junction bases: 7. CDR3 region: CASSRDRGNHEQFF. The CDR3 nucleotides read TGTGCCAGCAGCCGGGACAGGGGAAACCATGAGCAGTTCTTC.

CDR3 sequence: CASSPTSTGYSNQPQHF. The CDR3 bases are TGTGCCAGCTCACCGACTTCGACCGGTTATAGCAATCAGCCCCAGCATTTT. The chain is built from TRBV18 and TRBJ1-5; D gene ambiguous. From germline, CDR1 is KGHSH and CDR2 LQKENI. Between the trimmed V and J ends, which lost 3 bases and 0 bases, there was a span of 15 bases. There are 17 residues in the CDR3.

CDR3: CASSSDRVGYTF. The CDR3, as DNA: TGTGCCAGCAGCTCGGACAGGGTGGGCTACACCTTC. The rearrangement joins TRBV5-4 to TRBJ1-2, with TRBD1 matching over 8 bases. Germline V gene lookup returns CDR1 SGHNT and CDR2 YYREEE (reference sequence). J lost 8 bases, V lost 3 bases, and 3 bases had no gene match. The CDR3 spans 12 residues.